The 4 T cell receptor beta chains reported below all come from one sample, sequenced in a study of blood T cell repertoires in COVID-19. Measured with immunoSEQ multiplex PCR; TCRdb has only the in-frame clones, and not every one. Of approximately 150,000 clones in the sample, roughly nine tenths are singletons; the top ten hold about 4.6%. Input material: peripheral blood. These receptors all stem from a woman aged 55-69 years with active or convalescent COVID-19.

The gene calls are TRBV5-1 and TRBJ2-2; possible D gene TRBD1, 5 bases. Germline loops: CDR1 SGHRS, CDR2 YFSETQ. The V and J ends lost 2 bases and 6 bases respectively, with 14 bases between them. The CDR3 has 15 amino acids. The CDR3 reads CASSLMDTNSGELFF. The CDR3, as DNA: TGCGCCAGCAGCTTAATGGACACGAATTCCGGGGAGCTGTTTTTT.

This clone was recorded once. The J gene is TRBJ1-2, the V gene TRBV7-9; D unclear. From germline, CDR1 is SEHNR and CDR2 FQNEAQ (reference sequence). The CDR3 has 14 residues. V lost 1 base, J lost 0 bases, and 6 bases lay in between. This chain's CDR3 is CASSLDGTNYGYTF. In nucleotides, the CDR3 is TGTGCCAGCAGCTTAGATGGCACTAACTATGGCTACACCTTC.

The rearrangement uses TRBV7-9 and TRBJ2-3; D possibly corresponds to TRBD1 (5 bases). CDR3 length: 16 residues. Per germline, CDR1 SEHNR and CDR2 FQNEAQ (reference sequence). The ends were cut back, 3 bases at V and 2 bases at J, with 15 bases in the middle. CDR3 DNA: TGTGCCAGCAGCTTGTTACAGGCCCTGAACACAGATACGCAGTATTTT. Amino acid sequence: CASSLLQALNTDTQYF.

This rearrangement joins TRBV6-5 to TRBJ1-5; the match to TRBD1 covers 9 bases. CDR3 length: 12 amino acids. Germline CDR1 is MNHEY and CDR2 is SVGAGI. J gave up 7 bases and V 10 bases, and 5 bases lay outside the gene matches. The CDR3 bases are TGTGCCACTGGACAGGGGAGACAGCCCCAGCATTTT. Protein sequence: CATGQGRQPQHF.